The clone carrying this T cell receptor beta chain has only a few counts. Each single cDNA molecule received a unique molecular identifier. Via MiXCR, TCRdb re-called the 5' RACE reads, giving one row per CDR3 protein. The sample contains under 60,000 distinct CDR3 sequences, 8.7% of which appear only once. The data were obtained in a study of early T cells in non-severe SARS-CoV-2 infection. Germline CDR1 GTSNPN, CDR2 SVGIG (reference sequence). The CDR3 loop spans 11 amino acids. The V and J ends lost 5 bases and 6 bases respectively, with 8 bases between them. The V call is TRBV30, the J call TRBJ2-1; D is ambiguous. This receptor was obtained from an adult who was a healthcare worker with PCR-confirmed SARS-CoV-2 infection or an uninfected control (not recorded which). This sample comprised whole blood, obtained at baseline. In nucleotides, the CDR3 is TGTGCCTGGGGACCGTTCAATGAGCAGTTCTTC. This gives the protein CAWGPFNEQFF. The full variable domain, in which reference TRBV30 and TRBJ2-1 provide the parts outside the CDR3, is SQTIHQWPATLVQPVGSPLSLECTVEGTSNPNLYWYRQAAGRGLQLLFYSVGIGQISSEVPQNLSASRPQDRQFILSSKKLLLSDSGFYLCAWGPFNEQFFGPGTRLTVL.